This T cell receptor (beta chain) comes out of a study of tumor-infiltrating lymphocytes in oesophageal squamous cell carcinoma. Using its own MiXCR run on the PCR reads, TCRdb lists one record per CDR3 protein. The sample lists 10,000 to 15,000 distinct CDR3 sequences; roughly half were seen once. The germline V gene encodes CDR1 SGHVS and CDR2 FNYEAQ. The ends lost 3 bases at V and 7 bases at J; junction bases unmatched: 7. The CDR3 has 14 residues. The receptor's source is a male donor with esophageal squamous cell carcinoma. The sample taken for sequencing was esophageal tumor tissue. The gene calls are TRBV7-6 and TRBJ2-5; TRBD1 aligns across 8 bases. The CDR3, as DNA: TGTGCCAGCAGCTTGGAGACAGGGGCCGGGACCCAGTACTTC. It yields the protein CASSLETGAGTQYF.